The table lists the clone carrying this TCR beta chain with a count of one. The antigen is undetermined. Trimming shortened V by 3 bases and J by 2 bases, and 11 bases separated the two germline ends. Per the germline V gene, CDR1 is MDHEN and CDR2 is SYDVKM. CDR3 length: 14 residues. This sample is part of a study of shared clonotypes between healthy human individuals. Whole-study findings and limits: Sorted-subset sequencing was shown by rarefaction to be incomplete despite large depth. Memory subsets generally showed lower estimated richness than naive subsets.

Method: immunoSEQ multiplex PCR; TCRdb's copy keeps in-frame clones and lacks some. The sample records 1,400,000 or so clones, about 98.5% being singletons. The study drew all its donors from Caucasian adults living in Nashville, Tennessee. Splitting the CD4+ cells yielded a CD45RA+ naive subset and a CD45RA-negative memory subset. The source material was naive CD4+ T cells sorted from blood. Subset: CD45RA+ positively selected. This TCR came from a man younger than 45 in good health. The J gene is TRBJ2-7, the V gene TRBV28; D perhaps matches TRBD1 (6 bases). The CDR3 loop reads CASSFWQGTYEQYF. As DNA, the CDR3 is TGTGCCAGCAGTTTTTGGCAGGGGACCTACGAGCAGTACTTC. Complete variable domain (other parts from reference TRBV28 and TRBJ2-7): DVKVTQSSRYLVKRTGEKVFLECVQDMDHENMFWYRQDPGLGLRLIYFSYDVKMKEKGDIPEGYSVSREKKERFSLILESASTNQTSMYLCASSFWQGTYEQYFGPGTRLTVT.